The 17 T cell receptor beta chains given below trace back to one sample, sequenced in a study of glioma-infiltrating T cells after dendritic cell vaccination. The repertoire was sequenced with immunoSEQ multiplex PCR; TCRdb's copy has only in-frame clones and lacks some. In the table there are tens of thousands of clones, around nine tenths of which are singletons. Time point in this sample: after dendritic cell vaccination, including at tumor progression/relapse. The sample consisted of blood, taken after dendritic cell vaccination. Receptor source: a human donor with glioblastoma.

V gene TRBV15 combines with J gene TRBJ2-3, with 10 bases matching TRBD2. The CDR3 runs to 16 residues. The V segment lost 5 bases and the J segment 4 bases; nucleotides outside the gene matches: 9. Looked up from germline, CDR1 is LNHNV and CDR2 is YYDKDF (reference sequence). The CDR3 region has the DNA TGTGCCACCAGCCCCCGGATAGCGGGAGGTTCAGATACGCAGTATTTT. This sequence encodes CATSPRIAGGSDTQYF.

The chain links TRBV5-8 to TRBJ2-2; 7 bases map to TRBD1. The CDR3 runs to 16 residues. The V gene end was trimmed by 4 bases and the J gene end by 2 bases; junction bases not matched to a gene: 8. Germline loops: CDR1 SGHTS, CDR2 YDEGEE. The CDR3 DNA sequence: TGTGCCAGCAGCCAAAGACAGGGAATCAACACCGGGGAGCTGTTTTTT. Translation: CASSQRQGINTGELFF.

This rearrangement joins TRBV5-4 to TRBJ1-6, with a weak D call TRBD1 (6 bases). Germline lookup yields CDR1 SGHNT and CDR2 YYREEE (reference sequence). This CDR3 is built from 13 residues. Trimming pared 0 bases from V and 9 bases from J, leaving 7 bases between. The CDR3 region is CASSLDRVSPLHF. CDR3 nucleotide sequence: TGTGCCAGCAGCTTGGACAGGGTTTCACCCCTCCACTTT.

In its sample, this clone was seen a few times. V usage is TRBV4-3 and J usage is TRBJ1-3, with D unresolved. V was cut by 0 bases and J by 0 bases, with 12 bases left in between. Germline V gene data show CDR1 as LGHNA and CDR2 as YSLEER. CDR3 length: 17 residues. The CDR3 nucleotides are TGCGCCAGCAGCCAAGATGGAGGACGAAACTCTGGAAACACCATATATTTT. This encodes CASSQDGGRNSGNTIYF.

The V and J genes are TRBV2 and TRBJ1-4, with 7 bases that match TRBD1. V trimming: 5 bases; J trimming: 6 bases; junction bases outside the gene matches: 6. This CDR3 spans 14 amino acids. Germline V gives CDR1 SNHLY, CDR2 FYNNEI. DNA for the CDR3: TGTGCCAGCAGTCGACAGGGAGTCCATGAAAAACTGTTTTTT. Translation: CASSRQGVHEKLFF.

This clone was observed a handful of times. This chain links TRBV27 with TRBJ1-4; D not resolved. The CDR3 is made up of 12 amino acids. Trimming removed 4 bases from V and 7 bases from J, with 7 bases in between. Germline CDR1 MNHEY, CDR2 SMNVEV (reference sequence). The CDR3 sequence: CASSSNFEKLFF. The CDR3 DNA sequence: TGTGCCAGCAGTTCAAATTTTGAAAAACTGTTTTTT.

V gene TRBV29-1 combines with J gene TRBJ1-1, with a weak D call TRBD1 (6 bases). The V gene's germline CDR1 is SQVTM and CDR2 ANQGSEA. Trimming took off 7 bases at V and 1 base at J, with 16 bases between the two ends. CDR3 length: 14 amino acids. CDR3 in DNA: TGCAGCGCCGCGAGGGACATTTCGAACACTGAAGCTTTCTTT. Translation: CSAARDISNTEAFF.

The rearrangement joins TRBV5-6 to TRBJ1-2, with D possibly TRBD1 on 5 matching bases. Germline V lookup: CDR1 SGHDT, CDR2 YYEEEE. Trimming removed 4 bases from V and 3 bases from J, with 25 bases in between. The CDR3 length is 18 residues. The CDR3 loop reads CASSPFVRTPNLDYGYTF. CDR3 in DNA: TGTGCCAGCAGCCCTTTTGTTCGGACACCCAATCTGGACTATGGCTACACCTTC.

The V and J genes are TRBV29-1 and TRBJ2-2; no firm D call. Germline lookup yields CDR1 SQVTM and CDR2 ANQGSEA. V lost 4 bases to trimming and J lost 7 bases, with 10 bases between them. CDR3 size: 12 residues. Written as DNA, the CDR3 is TGCAGCGTTGTCTGGTTCAGCGGGGAGCTGTTTTTT. This gives the protein CSVVWFSGELFF.

V is TRBV7-9 and J is TRBJ2-3; D uncertain. CDR1 and CDR2 from the germline V gene are SEHNR and FQNEAQ (reference sequence). Trimming stripped 1 base from V and 1 base from J, with 9 bases between. The CDR3 has 15 residues. Here the CDR3 reads CASSLDLRGTDTQYF. The CDR3 nucleotides read TGTGCCAGCAGCTTAGATCTTCGGGGCACAGATACGCAGTATTTT.

This chain links TRBV9 with TRBJ2-2, with 8 bases that match TRBD2. The CDR3 has 16 residues. Germline V gene data show CDR1 as SGDLS and CDR2 as YYNGEE. The J segment lost 7 bases and the V segment lost 0 bases, leaving 8 bases of the junction unmatched. The CDR3 DNA sequence: TGTGCCAGCAGCGTAGGGGTAGCGGGACAATTCGGGGAGCTGTTTTTT. This translates into CASSVGVAGQFGELFF.

The genes are TRBV7-9 and TRBJ1-1, with D possibly matching TRBD1 (5 bases). V was pared by 5 bases and J by 7 bases, with 14 bases between. The CDR3 contains 13 residues. CDR1 and CDR2 from the germline V gene are SEHNR and FQNEAQ (reference sequence). Here the CDR3 reads CASSPWSGIEAFF. The CDR3 nucleotides are TGTGCCAGCAGCCCCTGGTCAGGGATTGAAGCTTTCTTT.

This clone was observed a few times. The chain carries TRBV25-1 and TRBJ2-1; maybe TRBD2 (5 bases). CDR1 and CDR2 (germline): MGHDK, SYGVNS. This CDR3 is built from 14 residues. With 9 bases removed from V and 4 bases from J, the gap between germline ends came to 16 bases. CDR3 nucleotides: TGTGCCAGTTCACCAACTAGAGGGTACAATGAGCAGTTCTTC. It yields the protein CASSPTRGYNEQFF. The full variable domain, in which reference TRBV25-1 and TRBJ2-1 provide the parts outside the CDR3, is EADIYQTPRYLVIGTGKKITLECSQTMGHDKMYWYQQDPGMELHLIHYSYGVNSTEKGDLSSESTVSRIRTEHFPLTLESARPSHTSQYLCASSPTRGYNEQFFGPGTRLTVL.

The CDR3 loop is CASSVQPGKDTEAFF. The DNA for the CDR3 is TGTGCCAGCAGCGTACAACCAGGGAAGGACACTGAAGCTTTCTTT. V gene TRBV9 combines with J gene TRBJ1-1, with D tentatively TRBD1 (5 bases). This CDR3 contains 15 residues. V was pared by 1 base and J by 3 bases, with 13 bases between. The germline CDR1 and CDR2 sequences are SGDLS and YYNGEE.

The rearrangement links TRBV4-1 to TRBJ1-3, with D tentatively TRBD1 (5 bases). With 4 bases removed from V and 0 bases from J, the gap between germline ends came to 16 bases. CDR1 and CDR2 (germline): MGHRA, YSYEKL. The CDR3 is 17 residues long. CDR3 amino acids: CASSPAWGRNSGNTIYF. CDR3 coding DNA: TGCGCCAGCAGCCCAGCGTGGGGGAGGAACTCTGGAAACACCATATATTTT.

This rearrangement joins TRBV5-6 to TRBJ1-4; 9 nucleotides align to TRBD1. V was pared by 2 bases and J by 7 bases, with 6 bases of the junction left unmatched. This CDR3 comprises 15 residues. Germline assignment: CDR1 SGHDT and CDR2 YYEEEE. Here the CDR3 DNA reads TGTGCCAGCAGCTTAAGACAGGGGGTCGGTGAAAAACTGTTTTTT. It encodes CASSLRQGVGEKLFF.

The sample holds one count of this clone. CDR3 amino acids: CASSEYRGPYEQYF. The DNA for the CDR3 is TGCGCCAGCAGCGAATACAGGGGACCCTACGAGCAGTACTTC. This sequence joins TRBV5-1 and TRBJ2-7, with 7 nucleotides matching TRBD1. V was pared by 4 bases and J by 2 bases, with 6 bases of the junction left unmatched. Germline assignment: CDR1 SGHRS and CDR2 YFSETQ. The CDR3 covers 14 residues.